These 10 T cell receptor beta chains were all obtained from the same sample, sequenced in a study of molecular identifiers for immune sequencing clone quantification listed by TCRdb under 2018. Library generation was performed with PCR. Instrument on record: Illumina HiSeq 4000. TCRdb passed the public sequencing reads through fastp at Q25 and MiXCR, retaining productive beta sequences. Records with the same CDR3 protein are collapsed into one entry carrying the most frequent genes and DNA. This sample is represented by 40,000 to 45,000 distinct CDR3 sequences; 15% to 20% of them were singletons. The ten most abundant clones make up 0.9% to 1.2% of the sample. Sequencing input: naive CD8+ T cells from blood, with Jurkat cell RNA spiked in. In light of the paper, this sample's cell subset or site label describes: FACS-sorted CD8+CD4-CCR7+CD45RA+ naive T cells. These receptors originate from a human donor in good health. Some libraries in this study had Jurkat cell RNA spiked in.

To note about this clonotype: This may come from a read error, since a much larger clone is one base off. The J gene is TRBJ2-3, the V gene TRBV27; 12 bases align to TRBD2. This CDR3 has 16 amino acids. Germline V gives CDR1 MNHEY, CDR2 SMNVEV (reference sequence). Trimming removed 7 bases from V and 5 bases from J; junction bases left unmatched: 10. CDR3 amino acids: CASTPQGLAGGDTQYF. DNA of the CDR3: TGTGCCAGCACCCCCCAGGGACTAGCGGGCGGAGATACGCAGTATTTT.

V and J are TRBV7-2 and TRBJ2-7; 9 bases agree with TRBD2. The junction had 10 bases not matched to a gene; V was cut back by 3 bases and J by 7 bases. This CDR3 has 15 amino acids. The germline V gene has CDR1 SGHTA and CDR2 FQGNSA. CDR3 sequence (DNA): TGTGCCAGCAGCTTCCTAGCGGGATCAAAAAAGGAGCAGTACTTC. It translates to CASSFLAGSKKEQYF.

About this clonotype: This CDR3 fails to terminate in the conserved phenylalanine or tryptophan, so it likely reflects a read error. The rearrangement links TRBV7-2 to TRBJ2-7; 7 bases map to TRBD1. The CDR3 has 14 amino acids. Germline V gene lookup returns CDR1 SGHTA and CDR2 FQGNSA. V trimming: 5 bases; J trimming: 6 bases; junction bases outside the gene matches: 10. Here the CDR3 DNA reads TGTGCCAGCAGCGCCGACAGGGTCCCCTGCGAGCAGTACCTC. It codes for CASSADRVPCEQYL.

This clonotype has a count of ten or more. The CDR3 here is CASSETSGGVTYEQYF. CDR3 nucleotide sequence: TGTGCCAGCAGTGAAACCTCGGGGGGGGTTACCTACGAGCAGTACTTC. The V and J genes are TRBV2 and TRBJ2-7; 8 bases are shared with TRBD2. Germline V CDR1 and CDR2: SNHLY, FYNNEI. The CDR3 has 16 residues. V gave up 2 bases and J gave up 2 bases; unmatched junction bases: 8.

The CDR3 sequence: CASIAPASTDTQYF. The DNA for the CDR3 is TGTGCCAGCATCGCGCCAGCTAGCACAGATACGCAGTATTTT. The chain recombines TRBV2 with TRBJ2-3, with D uncertain. Germline CDR1 is SNHLY and CDR2 is FYNNEI. The CDR3 spans 14 residues. The V end lost 7 bases, the J end lost 0 bases, and 11 bases lay between the germline ends.

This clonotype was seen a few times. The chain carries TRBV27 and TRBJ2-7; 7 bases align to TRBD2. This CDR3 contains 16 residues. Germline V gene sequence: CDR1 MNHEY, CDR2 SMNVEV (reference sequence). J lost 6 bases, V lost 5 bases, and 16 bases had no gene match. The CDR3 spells CASSPDPGTNFREQYF. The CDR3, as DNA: TGTGCCAGCAGTCCCGACCCCGGGACTAATTTCCGCGAGCAGTACTTC.

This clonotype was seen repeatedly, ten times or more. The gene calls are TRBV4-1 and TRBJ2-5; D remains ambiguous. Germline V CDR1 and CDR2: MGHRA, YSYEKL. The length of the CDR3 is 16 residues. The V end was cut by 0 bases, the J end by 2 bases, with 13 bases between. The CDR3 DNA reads TGCGCCAGCAGCCAAGATCGCCTAATGCAGCAAGAGACCCAGTACTTC. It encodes CASSQDRLMQQETQYF.

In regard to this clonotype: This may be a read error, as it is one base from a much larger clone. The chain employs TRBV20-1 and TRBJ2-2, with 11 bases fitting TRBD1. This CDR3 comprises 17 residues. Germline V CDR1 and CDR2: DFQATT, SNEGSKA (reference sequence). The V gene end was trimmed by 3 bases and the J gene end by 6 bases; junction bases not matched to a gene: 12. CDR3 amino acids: CSASSRTGGRYPGELFF. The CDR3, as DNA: TGCAGTGCTAGTTCCAGGACAGGGGGCAGGTATCCCGGGGAGCTGTTTTTT.

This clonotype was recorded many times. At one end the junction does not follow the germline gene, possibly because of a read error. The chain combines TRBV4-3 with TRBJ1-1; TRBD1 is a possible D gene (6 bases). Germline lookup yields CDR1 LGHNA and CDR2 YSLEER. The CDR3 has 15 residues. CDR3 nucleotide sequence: TGCGTCAGCAGCCAAGGGACACCCAGGAACACTGAAGCTTTCTTT. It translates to CVSSQGTPRNTEAFF.

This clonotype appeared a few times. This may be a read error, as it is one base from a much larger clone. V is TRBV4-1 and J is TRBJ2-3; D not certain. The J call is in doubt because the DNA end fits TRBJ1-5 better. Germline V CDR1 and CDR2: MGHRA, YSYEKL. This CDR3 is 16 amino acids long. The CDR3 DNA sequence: TGCGCCAGCAGCCGAATAACTAGCGCCAGCACAGATACGCAGCATTTT. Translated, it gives CASSRITSASTDTQHF.